The TCR beta chain described here comes from a study of blood T cell repertoires in COVID-19. Under the authors' procedure: Estimation of nucleated cell counts relied on the amplification of reference gene primers. Clones were read by immunoSEQ multiplex PCR, and TCRdb kept only the in-frame ones, dropping some. That table gives V, J and clone size, and the DNA gave D and trimming. In the table there are hundreds of thousands of clones, just under 90% of which are singletons. The CDR3 covers 17 residues. Germline lookup yields CDR1 SGHRS and CDR2 YFSETQ. With V trimmed by 0 bases and J by 7 bases, 13 bases remained unmatched. Donors of Cohort 3 who recovered were those that had two negative PCRs, clearance, or symptom resolution.

This receptor was taken from a man in his thirties or forties who had recovered from COVID-19. Sequenced: PBMCs or T cells enriched from blood (not recorded which). The rearrangement uses TRBV5-1 and TRBJ1-1; 9 nucleotides match TRBD1. CDR3: CASSLVGQGSRKYEAFF. The CDR3 DNA reads as TGCGCCAGCAGCTTGGTTGGACAGGGGAGTAGGAAATATGAAGCTTTCTTT.